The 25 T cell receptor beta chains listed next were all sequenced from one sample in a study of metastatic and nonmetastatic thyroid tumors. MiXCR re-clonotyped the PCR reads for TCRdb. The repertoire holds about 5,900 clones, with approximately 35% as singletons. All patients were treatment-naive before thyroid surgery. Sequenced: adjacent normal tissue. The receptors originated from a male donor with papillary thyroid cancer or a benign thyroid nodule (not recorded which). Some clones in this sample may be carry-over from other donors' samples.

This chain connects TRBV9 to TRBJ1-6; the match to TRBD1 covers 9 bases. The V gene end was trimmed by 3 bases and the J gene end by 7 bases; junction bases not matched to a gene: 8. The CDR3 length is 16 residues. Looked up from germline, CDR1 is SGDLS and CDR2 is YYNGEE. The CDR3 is CASSAGGTGSNSPLHF. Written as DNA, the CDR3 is TGTGCCAGCAGCGCGGGCGGGACAGGGTCCAATTCACCCCTCCACTTT.

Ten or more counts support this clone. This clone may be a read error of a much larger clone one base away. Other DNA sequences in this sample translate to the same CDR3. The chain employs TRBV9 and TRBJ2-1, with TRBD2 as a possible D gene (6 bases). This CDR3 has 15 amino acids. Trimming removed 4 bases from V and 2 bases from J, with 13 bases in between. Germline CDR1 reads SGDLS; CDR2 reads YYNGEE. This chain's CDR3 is CASSTTRLPYNEQFF. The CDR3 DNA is TGTGCCAGCAGCACGACTAGACTACCCTACAATGAGCAGTTCTTC.

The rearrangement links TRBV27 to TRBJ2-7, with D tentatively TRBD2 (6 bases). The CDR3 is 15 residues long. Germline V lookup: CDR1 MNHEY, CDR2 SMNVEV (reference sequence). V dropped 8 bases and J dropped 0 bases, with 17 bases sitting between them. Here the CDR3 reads CASRPGTERSYEQYF. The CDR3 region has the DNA TGTGCCAGCCGGCCGGGGACTGAACGCTCCTACGAGCAGTACTTC.

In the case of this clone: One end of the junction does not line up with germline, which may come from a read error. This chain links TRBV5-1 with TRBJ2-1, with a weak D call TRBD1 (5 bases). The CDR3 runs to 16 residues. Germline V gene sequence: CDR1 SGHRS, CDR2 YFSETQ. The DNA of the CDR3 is TGCGCCAGCATCTTGATAGGGCAGGGTCTTCCCAATGAGCAGTTCTTC. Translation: CASILIGQGLPNEQFF.

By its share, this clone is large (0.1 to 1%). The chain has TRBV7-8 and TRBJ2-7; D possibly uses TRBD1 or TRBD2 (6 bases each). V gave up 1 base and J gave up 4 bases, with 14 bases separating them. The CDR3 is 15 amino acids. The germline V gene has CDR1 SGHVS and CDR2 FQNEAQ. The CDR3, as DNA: TGTGCCAGCAGCTTAGAATTCCAAGGGGGGTACGAGCAGTACTTC. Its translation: CASSLEFQGGYEQYF.

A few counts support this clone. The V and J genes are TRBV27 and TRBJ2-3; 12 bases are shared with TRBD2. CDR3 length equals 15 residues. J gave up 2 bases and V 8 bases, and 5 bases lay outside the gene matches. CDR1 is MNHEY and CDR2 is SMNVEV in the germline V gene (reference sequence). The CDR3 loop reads CASSLAGGITDTQYF. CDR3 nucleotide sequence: TGTGCCAGCTCGCTAGCGGGAGGGATCACAGATACGCAGTATTTT.

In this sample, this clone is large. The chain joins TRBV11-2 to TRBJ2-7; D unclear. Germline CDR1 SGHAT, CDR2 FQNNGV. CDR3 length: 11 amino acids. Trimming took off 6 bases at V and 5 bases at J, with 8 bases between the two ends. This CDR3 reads CASRIFDEQYF. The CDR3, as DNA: TGTGCCAGCAGGATTTTCGACGAGCAGTACTTC.

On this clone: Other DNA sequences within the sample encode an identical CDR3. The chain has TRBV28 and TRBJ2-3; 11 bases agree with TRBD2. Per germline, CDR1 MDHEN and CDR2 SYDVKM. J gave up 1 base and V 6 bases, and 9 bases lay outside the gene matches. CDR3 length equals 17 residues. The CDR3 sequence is CASRHGLAGVGTDTQYF. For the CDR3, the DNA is TGTGCCAGCAGGCACGGACTAGCGGGTGTCGGCACAGATACGCAGTATTTT.

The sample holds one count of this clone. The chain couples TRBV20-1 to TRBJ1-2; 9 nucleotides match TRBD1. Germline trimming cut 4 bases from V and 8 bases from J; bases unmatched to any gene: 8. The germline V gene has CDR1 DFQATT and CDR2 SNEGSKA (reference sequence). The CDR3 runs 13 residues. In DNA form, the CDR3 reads TGCAGTGCTAAGGGGGGACAGGGAGACGGCTACACCTTC. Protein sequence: CSAKGGQGDGYTF.

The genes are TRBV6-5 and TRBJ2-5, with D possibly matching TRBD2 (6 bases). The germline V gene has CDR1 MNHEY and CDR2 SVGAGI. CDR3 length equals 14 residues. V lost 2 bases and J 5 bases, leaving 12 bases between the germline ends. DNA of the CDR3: TGTGCCAGCAGTTACATTGGAGGGGAGGAGACCCAGTACTTC. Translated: CASSYIGGEETQYF.

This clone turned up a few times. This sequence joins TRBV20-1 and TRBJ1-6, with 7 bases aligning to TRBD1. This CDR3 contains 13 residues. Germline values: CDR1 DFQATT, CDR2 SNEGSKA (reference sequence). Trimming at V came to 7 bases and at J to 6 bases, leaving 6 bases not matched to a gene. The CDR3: CSVDRVANSPLHF. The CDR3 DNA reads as TGCAGTGTTGACAGGGTAGCTAATTCACCCCTCCACTTT.

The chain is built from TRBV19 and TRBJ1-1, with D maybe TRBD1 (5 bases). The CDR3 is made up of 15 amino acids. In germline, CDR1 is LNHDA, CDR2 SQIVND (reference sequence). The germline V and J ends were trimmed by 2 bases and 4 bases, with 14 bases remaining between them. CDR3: CASSINPGSGTEAFF. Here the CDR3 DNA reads TGTGCCAGTAGTATAAACCCAGGGTCTGGCACTGAAGCTTTCTTT.

In nucleotides, the CDR3 is TGTGCCAGCAGCCAAGACCCTGGAGAAAAACTGTTTTTT. Protein product: CASSQDPGEKLFF. The genes are TRBV3-1 and TRBJ1-4, with D hard to call. Looked up from germline, CDR1 is LGHDT and CDR2 is YNNKEL (reference sequence). The CDR3 runs 13 residues. Trimming removed 0 bases at V and 8 bases at J, with 7 bases between.

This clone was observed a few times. The CDR3 coding sequence is TGTGCCAGTAGTATAAGGCCGGTCAGGGGAAGCTATGGCTACACCTTC. Translation gives CASSIRPVRGSYGYTF. The rearrangement links TRBV19 to TRBJ1-2, with D perhaps matching TRBD1 (6 bases). Germline CDR1 reads LNHDA; CDR2 reads SQIVND (reference sequence). This CDR3 has 16 residues. Trimming cost V 2 bases and J 4 bases, with 17 bases left between them.

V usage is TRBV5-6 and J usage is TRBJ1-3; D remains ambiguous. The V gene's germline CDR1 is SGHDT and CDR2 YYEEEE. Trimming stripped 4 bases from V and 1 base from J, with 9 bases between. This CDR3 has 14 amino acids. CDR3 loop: CASSQWPSGNTIYF. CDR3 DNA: TGTGCCAGCAGCCAATGGCCGTCTGGAAACACCATATATTTT.

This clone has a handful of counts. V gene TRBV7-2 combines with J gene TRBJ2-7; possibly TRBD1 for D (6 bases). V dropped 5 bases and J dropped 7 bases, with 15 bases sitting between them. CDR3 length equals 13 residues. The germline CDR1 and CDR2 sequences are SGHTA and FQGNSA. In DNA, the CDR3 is TGTGCCAGCAGCCCCGGGACATTCCAAGAGCAGTACTTC. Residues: CASSPGTFQEQYF.

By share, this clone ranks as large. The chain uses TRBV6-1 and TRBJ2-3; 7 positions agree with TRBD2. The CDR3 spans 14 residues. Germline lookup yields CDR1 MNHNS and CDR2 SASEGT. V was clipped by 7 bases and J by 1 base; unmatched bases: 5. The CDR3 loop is CASNRLAGTDTQYF. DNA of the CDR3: TGTGCCAGCAATAGGCTAGCGGGCACAGATACGCAGTATTTT.

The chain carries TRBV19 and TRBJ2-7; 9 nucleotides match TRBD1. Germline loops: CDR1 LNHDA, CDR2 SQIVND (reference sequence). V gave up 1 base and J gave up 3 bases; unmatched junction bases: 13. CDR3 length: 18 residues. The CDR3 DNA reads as TGTGCCAGTAGTATAGGACTCTCGGGACAGGGAAAGGGCTACGAGCAGTACTTC. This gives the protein CASSIGLSGQGKGYEQYF.

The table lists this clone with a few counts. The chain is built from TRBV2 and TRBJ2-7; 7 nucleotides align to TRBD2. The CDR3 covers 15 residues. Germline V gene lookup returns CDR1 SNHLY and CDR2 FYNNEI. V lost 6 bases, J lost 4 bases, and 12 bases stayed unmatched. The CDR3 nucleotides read TGTGCCAGCAGCCCAAGCCCAGCGGGACGATACGAGCAGTACTTC. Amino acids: CASSPSPAGRYEQYF.

The CDR3: CASSKLWDSSTLAHEQFF. The CDR3 DNA follows: TGTGCCAGCAGTAAGCTCTGGGACAGCTCCACCCTCGCCCATGAGCAGTTCTTC. The chain employs TRBV28 and TRBJ2-1, with 7 bases lining up with TRBD1. CDR3 length: 18 amino acids. J was trimmed by 8 bases and V by 5 bases; bases with no gene match: 21. The germline CDR1 and CDR2 sequences are MDHEN and SYDVKM.

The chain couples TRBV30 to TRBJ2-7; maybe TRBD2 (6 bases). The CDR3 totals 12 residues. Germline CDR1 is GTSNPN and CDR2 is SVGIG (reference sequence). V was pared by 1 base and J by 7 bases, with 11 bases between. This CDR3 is CAWSACAGEQYF. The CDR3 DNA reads TGTGCCTGGAGTGCATGTGCGGGGGAGCAGTACTTC.

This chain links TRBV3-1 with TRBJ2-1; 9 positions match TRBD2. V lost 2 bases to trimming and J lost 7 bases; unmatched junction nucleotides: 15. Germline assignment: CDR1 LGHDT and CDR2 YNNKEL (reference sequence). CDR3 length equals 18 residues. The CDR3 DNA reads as TGTGCCAGCAGCCAACCTAGGCAGGGACTAGCCCTATATAATGAGCAGTTCTTC. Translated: CASSQPRQGLALYNEQFF.

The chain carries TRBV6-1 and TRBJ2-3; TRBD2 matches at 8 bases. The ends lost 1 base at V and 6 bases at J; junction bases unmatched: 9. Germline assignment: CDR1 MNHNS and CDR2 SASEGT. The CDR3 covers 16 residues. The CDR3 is CASSEVPGGPSDTQYF. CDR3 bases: TGTGCCAGCAGTGAAGTCCCGGGGGGGCCGTCGGATACGCAGTATTTT.

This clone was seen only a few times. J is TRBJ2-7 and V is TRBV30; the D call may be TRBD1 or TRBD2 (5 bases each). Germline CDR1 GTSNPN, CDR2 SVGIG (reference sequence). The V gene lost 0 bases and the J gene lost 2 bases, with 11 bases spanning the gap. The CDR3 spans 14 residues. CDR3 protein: CAWSVWQGAYEQYF. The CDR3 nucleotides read TGTGCCTGGAGTGTCTGGCAGGGAGCCTACGAGCAGTACTTC.

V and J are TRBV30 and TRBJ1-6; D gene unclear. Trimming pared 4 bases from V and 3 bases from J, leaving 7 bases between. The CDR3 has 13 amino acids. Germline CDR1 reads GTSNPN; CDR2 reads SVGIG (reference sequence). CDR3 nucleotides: TGTGCCTGGACAGAAAACTATAATTCACCCCTCCACTTT. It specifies CAWTENYNSPLHF.